This TCR beta chain was captured in a study of cytomegalovirus exposure and HLA in healthy donors. Study observations and caveats: Follow-up analysis later connected one missense variant in DCLRE1C with trimming of TCR beta V- and J-genes. Reports indicate that TCR beta sequences accurately predicted the HLA-A and HLA-B alleles of most subjects. Relative to the approximately 700-donor mean, N-insertions were reportedly fewer in an Asian-associated ancestry cluster in a later analysis.

Trimming took 7 bases from V and 2 from J, leaving 10 bases between them. The CDR3 spans 13 residues. Per the germline V gene, CDR1 is MDHEN and CDR2 is SYDVKM. PCR involved 60 Vbeta and 13 Jbeta primers. Assay used: immunoSEQ multiplex PCR; TCRdb lists only in-frame clones, some missing. The sample lists over 120,000 clones, about 81% occurring once. A note on this clone: Its target is unknown.

Sequencing used PBMCs. The V and J genes are TRBV28 and TRBJ2-3; the D gene is possibly TRBD1 (6 bases). The source is a young man in good health and CMV-seronegative. The CDR3: CASMTGITDTQYF. The CDR3 DNA reads as TGTGCCAGCATGACAGGAATCACAGATACGCAGTATTTT.